This TCR beta chain was profiled in a study of blood T cell repertoires in COVID-19. About the research overall: Both acute and convalescent COVID-19 samples were obtained from the United States, Italy and Spain. T cells, B-cell-depleted T cells, or PBMCs supplied cDNA or gDNA.

Libraries were prepared by immunoSEQ multiplex PCR; TCRdb keeps only in-frame clonotypes and omits some of them. The sample contains 55,000 to 65,000 clones, about 90% of which appear only once. Trimming took 4 bases from V and 1 from J, leaving 15 bases between them. The CDR3 has 16 amino acids. Germline values: CDR1 KGHSH, CDR2 LQKENI. The sequenced sample consisted of peripheral blood. The chain combines TRBV18 with TRBJ2-3; TRBD2 might be the D (6 bases). The receptor comes from an elderly man in a cohort sampled during active COVID-19. CDR3 loop: CASSQGLSGGTDTQYF. The CDR3 region has the DNA TGTGCCAGCTCACAGGGACTCTCAGGAGGCACAGATACGCAGTATTTT.